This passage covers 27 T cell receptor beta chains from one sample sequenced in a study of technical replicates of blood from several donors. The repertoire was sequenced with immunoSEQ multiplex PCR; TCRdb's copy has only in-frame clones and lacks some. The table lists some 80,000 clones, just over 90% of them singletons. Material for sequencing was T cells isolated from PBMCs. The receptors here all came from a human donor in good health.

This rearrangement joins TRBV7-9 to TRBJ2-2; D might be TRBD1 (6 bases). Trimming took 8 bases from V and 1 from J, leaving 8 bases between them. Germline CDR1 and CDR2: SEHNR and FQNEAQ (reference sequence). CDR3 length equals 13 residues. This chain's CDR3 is CASRDKNTGELFF. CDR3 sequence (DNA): TGTGCCAGCCGGGACAAGAACACCGGGGAGCTGTTTTTT.

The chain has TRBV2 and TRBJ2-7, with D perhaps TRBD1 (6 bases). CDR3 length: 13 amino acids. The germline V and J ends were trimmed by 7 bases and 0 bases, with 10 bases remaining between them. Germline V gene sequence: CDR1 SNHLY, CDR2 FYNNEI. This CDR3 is CASKVDSSYEQYF. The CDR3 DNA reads TGTGCCAGCAAGGTGGACAGCTCCTACGAGCAGTACTTC.

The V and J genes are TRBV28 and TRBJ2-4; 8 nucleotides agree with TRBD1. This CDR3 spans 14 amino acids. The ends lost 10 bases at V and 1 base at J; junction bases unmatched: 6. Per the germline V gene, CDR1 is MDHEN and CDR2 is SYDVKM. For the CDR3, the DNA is TGTGCCACCAGGGGGCGGACGGCCAAAAACATTCAGTACTTC. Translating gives CATRGRTAKNIQYF.

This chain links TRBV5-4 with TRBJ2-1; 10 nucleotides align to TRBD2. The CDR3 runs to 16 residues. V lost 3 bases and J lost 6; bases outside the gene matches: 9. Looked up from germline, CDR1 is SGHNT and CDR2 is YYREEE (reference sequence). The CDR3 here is CASSSAPGTSANEQFF. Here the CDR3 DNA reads TGTGCCAGCAGCTCGGCCCCCGGGACTAGCGCCAATGAGCAGTTCTTC.

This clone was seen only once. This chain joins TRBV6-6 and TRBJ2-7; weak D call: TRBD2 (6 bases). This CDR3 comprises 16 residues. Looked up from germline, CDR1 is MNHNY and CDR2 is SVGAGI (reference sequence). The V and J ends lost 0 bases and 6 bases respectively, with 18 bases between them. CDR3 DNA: TGTGCCAGCAGTTACTCGAGGGCTAGCGACGGGAGCGAGCAGTACTTC. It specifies CASSYSRASDGSEQYF.

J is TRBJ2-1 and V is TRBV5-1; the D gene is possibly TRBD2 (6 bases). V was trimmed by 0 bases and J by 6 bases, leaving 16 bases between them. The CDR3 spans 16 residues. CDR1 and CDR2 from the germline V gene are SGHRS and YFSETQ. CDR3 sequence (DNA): TGCGCCAGCAGCTTGGTCGGAGGGGTGGGTGGCAATGAGCAGTTCTTC. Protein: CASSLVGGVGGNEQFF. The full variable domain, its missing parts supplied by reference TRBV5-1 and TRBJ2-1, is KAGVTQTPRYLIKTRGQQVTLSCSPISGHRSVSWYQQTPGQGLQFLFEYFSETQRNKGNFPGRFSGRQFSNSRSEMNVSTLELGDSALYLCASSLVGGVGGNEQFFGPGTRLTVL.

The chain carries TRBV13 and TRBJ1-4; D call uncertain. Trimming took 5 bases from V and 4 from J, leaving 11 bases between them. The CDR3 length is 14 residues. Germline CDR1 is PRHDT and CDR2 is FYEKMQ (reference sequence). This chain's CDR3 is CASSQGRGNEKLFF. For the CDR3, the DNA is TGTGCCAGCAGCCAAGGACGGGGTAATGAAAAACTGTTTTTT.

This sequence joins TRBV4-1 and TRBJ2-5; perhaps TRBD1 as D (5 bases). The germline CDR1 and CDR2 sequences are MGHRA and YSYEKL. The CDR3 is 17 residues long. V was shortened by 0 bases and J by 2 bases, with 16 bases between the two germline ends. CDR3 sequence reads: CASSQDRGAGKQETQYF. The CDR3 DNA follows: TGCGCCAGCAGCCAAGATCGTGGGGCAGGGAAACAAGAGACCCAGTACTTC.

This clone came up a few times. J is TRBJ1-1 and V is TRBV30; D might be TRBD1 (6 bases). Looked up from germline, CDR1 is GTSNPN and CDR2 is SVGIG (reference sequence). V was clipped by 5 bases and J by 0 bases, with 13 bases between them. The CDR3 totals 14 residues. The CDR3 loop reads CAWEPGHLNTEAFF. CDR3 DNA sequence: TGTGCCTGGGAACCGGGACACCTGAACACTGAAGCTTTCTTT.

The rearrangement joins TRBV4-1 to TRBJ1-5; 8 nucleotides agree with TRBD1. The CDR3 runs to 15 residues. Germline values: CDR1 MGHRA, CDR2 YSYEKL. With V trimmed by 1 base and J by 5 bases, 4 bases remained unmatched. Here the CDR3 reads CASSQVATGDQPQHF. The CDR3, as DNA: TGCGCCAGCAGCCAAGTAGCGACAGGGGATCAGCCCCAGCATTTT.

CDR3 sequence (DNA): TGCAGCGTCCTTAGCAGTTCCGACCAAGAGACCCAGTACTTC. Its protein is CSVLSSSDQETQYF. This sequence joins TRBV29-1 and TRBJ2-5; D unresolved. The CDR3 length is 14 residues. Germline V gene lookup returns CDR1 SQVTM and CDR2 ANQGSEA. Trimming cost V 6 bases and J 0 bases, with 14 bases left between them. Drawing the rest from reference TRBV29-1 and TRBJ2-5, the complete variable domain is SAVISQKPSRDICQRGTSLTIQCQVDSQVTMMFWYRQQPGQSLTLIATANQGSEATYESGFVIDKFPISRPNLTFSTLTVSNMSPEDSSIYLCSVLSSSDQETQYFGPGTRLLVL.

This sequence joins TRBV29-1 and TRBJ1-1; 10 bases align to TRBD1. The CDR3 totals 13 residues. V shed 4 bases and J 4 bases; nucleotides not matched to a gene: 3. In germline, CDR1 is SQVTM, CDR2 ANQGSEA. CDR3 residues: CSVADRGGTEAFF. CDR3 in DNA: TGCAGCGTTGCGGACAGGGGGGGCACTGAAGCTTTCTTT.

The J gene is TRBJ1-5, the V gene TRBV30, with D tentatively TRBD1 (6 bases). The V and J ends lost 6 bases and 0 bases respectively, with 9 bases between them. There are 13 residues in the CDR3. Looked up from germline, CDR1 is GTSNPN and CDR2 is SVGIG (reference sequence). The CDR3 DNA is TGTGCCTGCCAGGGGAATAGCAATCAGCCCCAGCATTTT. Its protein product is CACQGNSNQPQHF.

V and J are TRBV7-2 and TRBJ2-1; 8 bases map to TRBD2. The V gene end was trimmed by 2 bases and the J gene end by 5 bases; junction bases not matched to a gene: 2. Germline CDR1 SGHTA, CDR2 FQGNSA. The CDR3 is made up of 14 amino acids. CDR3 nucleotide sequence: TGTGCCAGCAGCTTAAGTAGCGGGAACAATGAGCAGTTCTTC. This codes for CASSLSSGNNEQFF.

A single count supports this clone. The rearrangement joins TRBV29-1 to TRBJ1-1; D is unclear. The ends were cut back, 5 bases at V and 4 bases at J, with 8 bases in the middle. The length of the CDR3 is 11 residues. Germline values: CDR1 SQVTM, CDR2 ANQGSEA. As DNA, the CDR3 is TGCAGCGTTTGGGCGGGCACTGAAGCTTTCTTT. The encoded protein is CSVWAGTEAFF.

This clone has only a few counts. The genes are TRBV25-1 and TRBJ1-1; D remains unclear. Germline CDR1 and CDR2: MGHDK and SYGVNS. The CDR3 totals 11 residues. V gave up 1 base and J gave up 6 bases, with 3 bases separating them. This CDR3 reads CASSESSEAFF. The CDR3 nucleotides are TGTGCCAGCAGTGAATCCTCTGAAGCTTTCTTT.

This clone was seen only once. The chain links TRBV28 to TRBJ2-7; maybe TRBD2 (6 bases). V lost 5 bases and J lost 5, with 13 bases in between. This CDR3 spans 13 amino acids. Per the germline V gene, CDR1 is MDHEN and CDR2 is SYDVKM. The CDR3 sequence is CASSRHGGDEQYF. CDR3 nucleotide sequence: TGTGCCAGCAGTCGCCACGGGGGAGACGAGCAGTACTTC.

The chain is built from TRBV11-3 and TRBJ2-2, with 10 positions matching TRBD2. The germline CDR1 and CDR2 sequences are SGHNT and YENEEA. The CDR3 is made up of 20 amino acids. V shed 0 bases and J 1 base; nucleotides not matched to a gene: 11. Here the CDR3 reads CASSLDLRLAGARNTGELFF. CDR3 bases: TGTGCCAGCAGCTTAGATCTGAGGCTAGCGGGGGCCAGGAACACCGGGGAGCTGTTTTTT.

CDR3 nucleotides: TGTGCCAGCAGCACAAACAGGGGGAGAAATCAGCCCCAGCATTTT. It codes for CASSTNRGRNQPQHF. This sequence joins TRBV7-8 and TRBJ1-5; 8 positions match TRBD1. This CDR3 is 15 amino acids long. V was pared by 5 bases and J by 4 bases, with 7 bases of the junction left unmatched. In germline, CDR1 is SGHVS, CDR2 FQNEAQ.

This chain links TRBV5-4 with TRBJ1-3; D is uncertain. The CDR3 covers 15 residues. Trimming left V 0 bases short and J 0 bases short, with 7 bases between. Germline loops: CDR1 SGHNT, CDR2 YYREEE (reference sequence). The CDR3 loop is CASSLGHRSGNTIYF. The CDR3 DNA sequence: TGTGCCAGCAGCTTGGGGCACCGCTCTGGAAACACCATATATTTT.

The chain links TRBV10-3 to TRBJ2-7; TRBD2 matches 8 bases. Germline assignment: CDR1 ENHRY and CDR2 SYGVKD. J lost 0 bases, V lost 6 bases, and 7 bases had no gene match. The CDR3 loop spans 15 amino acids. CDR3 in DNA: TGTGCCATCAGACCCCAAGCGGGAGCCTCCTACGAGCAGTACTTC. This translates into CAIRPQAGASYEQYF.

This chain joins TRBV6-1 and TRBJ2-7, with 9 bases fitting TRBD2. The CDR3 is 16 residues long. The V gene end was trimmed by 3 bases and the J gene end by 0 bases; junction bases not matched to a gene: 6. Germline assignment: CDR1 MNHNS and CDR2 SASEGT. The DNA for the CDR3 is TGTGCCAGCAGTGAGAGAGCGGGGGGCCTCTCCTACGAGCAGTACTTC. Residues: CASSERAGGLSYEQYF.

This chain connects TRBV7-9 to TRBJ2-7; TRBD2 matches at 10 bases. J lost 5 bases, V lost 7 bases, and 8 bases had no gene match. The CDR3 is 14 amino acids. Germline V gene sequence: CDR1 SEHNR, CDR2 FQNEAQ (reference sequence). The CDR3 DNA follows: TGTGCCAGCAACCTCCTAGCGGGAGTTAACGAGCAGTACTTC. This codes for CASNLLAGVNEQYF.

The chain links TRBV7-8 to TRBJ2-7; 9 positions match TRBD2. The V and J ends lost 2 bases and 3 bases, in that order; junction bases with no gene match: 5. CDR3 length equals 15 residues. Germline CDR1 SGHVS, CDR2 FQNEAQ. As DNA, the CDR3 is TGTGCCAGCAGCTTATCTAGCGGGGACATCTACGAGCAGTACTTC. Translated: CASSLSSGDIYEQYF.

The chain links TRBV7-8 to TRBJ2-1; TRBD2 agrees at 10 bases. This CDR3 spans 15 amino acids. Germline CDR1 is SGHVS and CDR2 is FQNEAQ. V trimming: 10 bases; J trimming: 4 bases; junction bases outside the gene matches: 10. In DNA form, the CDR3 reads TGTGCCACAACCCGGACTAGCGGAGCGTACAATGAGCAGTTCTTC. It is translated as CATTRTSGAYNEQFF. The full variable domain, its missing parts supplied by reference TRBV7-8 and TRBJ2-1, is GAGVSQSPRYKVAKRGQDVALRCDPISGHVSLFWYQQALGQGPEFLTYFQNEAQLDKSGLPSDRFFAERPEGSVSTLKIQRTQQEDSAVYLCATTRTSGAYNEQFFGPGTRLTVL.

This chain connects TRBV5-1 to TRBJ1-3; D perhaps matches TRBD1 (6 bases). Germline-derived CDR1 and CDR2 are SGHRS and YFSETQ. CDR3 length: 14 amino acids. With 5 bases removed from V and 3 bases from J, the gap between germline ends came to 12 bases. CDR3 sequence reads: CASSGGAGGNTIYF. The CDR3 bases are TGCGCCAGCAGTGGGGGGGCCGGTGGAAACACCATATATTTT.

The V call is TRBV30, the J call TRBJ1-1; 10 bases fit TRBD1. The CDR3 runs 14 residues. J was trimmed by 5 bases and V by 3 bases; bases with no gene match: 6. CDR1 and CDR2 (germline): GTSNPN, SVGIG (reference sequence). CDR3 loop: CAWRRGQGLTEAFF. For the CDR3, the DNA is TGTGCCTGGAGAAGGGGACAGGGGCTAACTGAAGCTTTCTTT.